The sample holds many counts of the clone carrying this TCR beta chain. Its antigen remains unidentified. The sample belongs to a study of identical twins. This CDR3 is 16 amino acids long. CDR1 and CDR2 from the germline V gene are SGHAT and FQNNGV. V lost 1 base and J lost 0; bases outside the gene matches: 4. With template switching, a universal primer site was added, and the cDNA carried unique molecular identifiers. In TCRdb, the 5' RACE reads were re-called with MiXCR into one record per CDR3 protein. Of about 260,000 distinct CDR3 sequences in the sample, roughly 7% were seen once. General study results and limits: Fewer insertions marked abundant cord blood beta clonotypes; young adult naive trended weakly, memory not at all. Out-of-frame alpha sequences common to twins were enriched for low generation probability.

These data also featured in a second study, about yellow fever vaccine responses in identical twins. That paper states: After vaccination, twins' T cell response reportedly seemed partly convergent, partly personalized.

The chain combines TRBV11-2 with TRBJ2-7; 9 nucleotides line up with TRBD2. The source material was memory (CD45RO+) T cells sorted from blood. This TCR derives from a woman between 18 and 29 years old in good health. The CDR3 DNA is TGTGCCAGCAGCTTAGGCGATAGCGGGAGCTCCTACGAGCAGTACTTC. This sequence encodes CASSLGDSGSSYEQYF.